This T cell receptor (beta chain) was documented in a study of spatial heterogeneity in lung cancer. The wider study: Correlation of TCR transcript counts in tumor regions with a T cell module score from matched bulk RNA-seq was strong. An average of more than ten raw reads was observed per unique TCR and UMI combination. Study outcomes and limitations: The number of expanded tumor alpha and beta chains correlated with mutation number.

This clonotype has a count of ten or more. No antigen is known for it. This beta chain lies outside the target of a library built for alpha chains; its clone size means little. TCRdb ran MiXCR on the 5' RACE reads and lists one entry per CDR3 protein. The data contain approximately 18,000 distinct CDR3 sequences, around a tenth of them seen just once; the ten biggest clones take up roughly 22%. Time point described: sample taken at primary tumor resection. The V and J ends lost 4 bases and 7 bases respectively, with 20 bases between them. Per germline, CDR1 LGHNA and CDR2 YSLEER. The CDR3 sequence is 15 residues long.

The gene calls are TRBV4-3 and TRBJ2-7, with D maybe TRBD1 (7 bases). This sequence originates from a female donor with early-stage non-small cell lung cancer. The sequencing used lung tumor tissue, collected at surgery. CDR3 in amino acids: CASSPSGASGGEQYF. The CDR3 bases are TGCGCCAGCAGCCCCTCGGGGGCCTCAGGGGGAGAGCAGTACTTC.